This TCR beta chain was retrieved from a study of cytomegalovirus exposure and HLA in healthy donors. The study, taken as a whole, reports: When the data were analyzed later, several of the most significant clusters appeared to be linked to common viral pathogens. Reportedly, HLA-A and HLA-B alleles of most subjects were accurately predicted from TCR beta. The investigators catalogued under 200 TCR beta chains as cytomegalovirus-associated.

The PCR was carried out with 60 Vbeta primers and 13 Jbeta primers. Sequencing used immunoSEQ multiplex PCR; TCRdb keeps in-frame clones, though not all of them. The sample lists about 140,000 clones, about 80% occurring once. Remarks on this clone: What it recognizes is unknown.

The V end was cut by 10 bases, the J end by 3 bases, with 13 bases between. The length of the CDR3 is 13 residues. Germline V CDR1 and CDR2: SNHLY, FYNNEI. The clonotype originates from a man aged 30-40 years in good health and CMV-seropositive. The chain joins TRBV2 to TRBJ2-1; perhaps TRBD1 as D (6 bases). Specimen: PBMCs. The CDR3 sequence is CATKYRVYNEQFF. In DNA, the CDR3 is TGTGCCACCAAGTACAGGGTCTACAATGAGCAGTTCTTC.